This T cell receptor (beta chain) originates from a study of T cell responses to AZD1222 COVID-19 vaccine. Study-level points and caveats: Increases in Spike-specific TCR breadth and depth were seen after two AZD1222 doses. Clonal diversity may have been underestimated, and the donors were mostly white British, with more females than males.

Libraries were prepared by immunoSEQ multiplex PCR; TCRdb keeps only in-frame clonotypes and omits some of them. The sample has approximately 170,000 clones; 92% are singletons. On this clone: Antigen: not known.

V was cut by 0 bases and J by 2 bases, with 10 bases left in between. Germline CDR1 LGHNT, CDR2 FRNRAP. The CDR3 is 15 amino acids. The sample consisted of peripheral blood, taken 28 days after the second AZD1222 dose. V gene TRBV12-5 combines with J gene TRBJ1-2; D is undetermined. The sequence derives from an adult who received the AZD1222 COVID-19 vaccine. The chain's CDR3 is CASGLVRAANYGYTF. The CDR3 region has the DNA TGTGCTAGTGGTTTGGTAAGGGCGGCGAACTATGGCTACACCTTC.